Presented here are 5 T cell receptor beta chains from one specimen sequenced in a study of CD8 T cells in Susac syndrome. The authors reverse transcribed 0.5 to 1 ug RNA with random hexamers. TCRdb independently ran MiXCR on the immunoSEQ multiplex PCR reads; one entry per CDR3 protein. The table has about 190,000 distinct CDR3 sequences, around 95% seen once. Sequencing was performed on CD4+ T cells from PBMCs. The origin of the receptors is a human donor with Susac syndrome.

CDR3 loop: CASSPRTENTEAFF. Here the CDR3 DNA reads TGTGCCAGCAGCCCCCGGACAGAGAACACTGAAGCTTTCTTT. The chain combines TRBV7-2 with TRBJ1-1; the D gene is possibly TRBD1 (6 bases). Deletions cut 5 bases from V and 1 base from J, with 11 bases between. The germline V gene encodes CDR1 SGHTA and CDR2 FQGNSA. The CDR3 runs to 14 residues. Full variable domain (rest looked up from reference TRBV7-2 and TRBJ1-1): GAGVSQSPSNKVTEKGKDVELRCDPISGHTALYWYRQSLGQGLEFLIYFQGNSAPDKSGLPSDRFSAERTGGSVSTLTIQRTQQEDSAVYLCASSPRTENTEAFFGQGTRLTVV.

This chain links TRBV27 with TRBJ2-7, with 7 bases that match TRBD1. V lost 6 bases and J lost 1; bases outside the gene matches: 0. The CDR3 consists of 12 residues. CDR1 is MNHEY, CDR2 SMNVEV, per germline (reference sequence). CDR3: CASRDRSYEQYF. The CDR3 region has the DNA TGTGCCAGCAGGGACAGGTCCTACGAGCAGTACTTC.

J is TRBJ2-3 and V is TRBV30, with D perhaps given as TRBD1 or TRBD2 (6 bases each). CDR3 length: 16 residues. Germline V gene data show CDR1 as GTSNPN and CDR2 as SVGIG (reference sequence). Trimming cost V 1 base and J 5 bases, with 19 bases left between them. The CDR3 sequence is CAWSGTRGLGKDTQYF. The CDR3 DNA is TGTGCCTGGAGTGGGACCCGGGGGCTCGGAAAAGATACGCAGTATTTT.

This chain connects TRBV9 to TRBJ2-1; D is undetermined. This CDR3 is 15 amino acids long. Trimming took off 0 bases at V and 2 bases at J, with 9 bases between the two ends. Looked up from germline, CDR1 is SGDLS and CDR2 is YYNGEE. CDR3 bases: TGTGCCAGCAGCGTAGCTTCGCAGGCCTACAATGAGCAGTTCTTC. It encodes CASSVASQAYNEQFF.

The rearrangement links TRBV3-1 to TRBJ2-3; 13 bases map to TRBD2. Germline CDR1 and CDR2: LGHDT and YNNKEL (reference sequence). This CDR3 region has 19 residues. With 4 bases clipped from V and 0 bases from J, the junction kept 10 bases outside the gene matches. The CDR3 bases are TGTGCCAGCAGCCCGGGACTAGCGGGGAAAGCTTCTAGCACAGATACGCAGTATTTT. Its translation is CASSPGLAGKASSTDTQYF.